A selection of T cell receptor beta chains follows, all from one sample in a study of cytomegalovirus exposure and HLA in healthy donors. Profiled with immunoSEQ multiplex PCR; TCRdb holds only in-frame clones, not every one. The sample consists of fewer than 250,000 clones, less than 85% of them appearing once. The sequenced sample consisted of PBMCs. The source is a woman aged 18-35 years in good health and CMV-seronegative. Both conserved end residues are part of each CDR3. The D gene is left open where the match is weak. Size is stated for part of the rows, as once, few or many counts, or as a class when the clone is expanded.

V gene	CDR3 length	D gene	clone size	J gene	CDR3 protein
TRBV27	14	NA	few	TRBJ1-3	CASSLSYSGNTIYF
TRBV28	13	NA	NA	TRBJ1-5	CASSFTRSQPQHF
TRBV28	14	NA	once	TRBJ1-5	CASSLPRSNQPQHF
TRBV5-1	16	NA	NA	TRBJ2-6	CASSLPGGSGANVLTF
TRBV5-1	14	NA	once	TRBJ1-1	CASRRGSANTEAFF
TRBV11-2	12	NA	NA	TRBJ2-7	CASSLERGEQYF
TRBV30	14	TRBD1	NA	TRBJ2-7	CAWSGWDRPYEQYF
TRBV6-1	16	TRBD1	NA	TRBJ1-2	CASSELGTAINYGYTF
TRBV6-5	14	NA	NA	TRBJ2-7	CASSSQWPRDEQYF
TRBV2	13	NA	NA	TRBJ2-5	CASSEGRQETQYF
TRBV28	15	TRBD1	NA	TRBJ1-5	CASRLSDRDNQPQHF
TRBV5-1	12	NA	NA	TRBJ2-7	CASSPRGSEQYF
TRBV19	17	TRBD1	NA	TRBJ1-5	CASCLGQGYYSNQPQHF
TRBV6-6	15	TRBD2	once	TRBJ2-7	CASSLTLAGEREQYF
TRBV9	16	TRBD2	NA	TRBJ2-3	CASSALAGGTTDTQYF
TRBV28	15	TRBD2	few	TRBJ2-7	CASSSPAGITYEQYF
TRBV7-3	15	NA	NA	TRBJ2-1	CASSLGSAAYNEQFF
TRBV11-2	13	NA	NA	TRBJ2-5	CASSLDRQETQYF
TRBV4-1	18	TRBD1	NA	TRBJ2-2	CASSQPRVRDRENGELFF
TRBV28	16	TRBD1	NA	TRBJ2-3	CASSLFGTGGTDTQYF
TRBV6-1	16	NA	NA	TRBJ1-2	CASSERNLALLYGYTF
TRBV30	14	TRBD2	once	TRBJ2-5	CAWSRWGGQETQYF
TRBV27	15	TRBD1	few	TRBJ1-5	CASSSLTGGGQPQHF
TRBV28	14	TRBD1	NA	TRBJ2-7	CASSGQGGPGEQYF
TRBV7-3	15	TRBD2	NA	TRBJ2-1	CASSSPLAGVDEQFF
TRBV15	16	NA	NA	TRBJ1-4	CATSRDVGVYGEKLFF
TRBV9	15	NA	NA	TRBJ2-5	CASSVGPEEGLSQYF
TRBV27	16	NA	NA	TRBJ2-2	CASSSRGRRLGGELFF
TRBV15	12	NA	NA	TRBJ1-2	CATSRDQSGYTF
TRBV27	13	NA	NA	TRBJ1-1	CASSLSGAGRAFF
TRBV6-4	16	TRBD1	NA	TRBJ1-2	CASSENRDSPVYGYTF
TRBV29-1	14	NA	NA	TRBJ1-3	CSVDRGRTGNTIYF
TRBV28	12	NA	NA	TRBJ1-2	CASSLQNYGYTF
TRBV14	13	NA	NA	TRBJ2-1	CASSPRINNEQFF
TRBV2	13	TRBD1	NA	TRBJ1-2	CASSRQGWDGYTF
TRBV7-3	14	NA	NA	TRBJ2-5	CASSPPGSQETQYF
TRBV28	15	NA	once	TRBJ2-2	CASSWGHANTGELFF
TRBV29-1	13	NA	NA	TRBJ1-1	CSVEGSANTEAFF
TRBV4-1	15	NA	NA	TRBJ2-1	CASRDTASSYNEQFF
TRBV5-1	14	TRBD1	NA	TRBJ1-4	CASSFGQGYEKLFF
TRBV28	16	NA	NA	TRBJ1-4	CASSFSSDTPDEKLFF
TRBV10-3	15	NA	NA	TRBJ1-4	CAISDARDSNEKLFF
TRBV30	14	NA	NA	TRBJ2-1	CAWSKGTLYNEQFF
TRBV5-6	15	NA	NA	TRBJ2-1	CASSLGGGRVREQFF
TRBV28	15	NA	NA	TRBJ2-1	CASSLYDRGYNEQFF